The clone carrying this T cell receptor (beta chain) has a handful of counts. V shed 6 bases and J shed 9 bases, with 12 bases lying between them. The CDR3 totals 11 residues. As their treatment, donors received nivolumab, ipilimumab, aspirin, low-dose cyclophosphamide and low-dose radiotherapy. This sample is part of a study of low-dose radiotherapy and immunotherapy resistance in tumors. TRAV- and TRBV-specific primers were used for first-strand cDNA, which covered alpha and beta chains. TCR amplification involved 15 to 20 PCR cycles with a constant-region primer and V-primer adapter. One entry per CDR3 protein results from TCRdb running MiXCR on the reads. The data show over 14,000 distinct CDR3 sequences, with roughly half seen just once and around 3.8% held by the top ten.

The TCR comes from a human donor with advanced metastatic prostate, ovarian, gallbladder or colorectal cancer (not recorded which). This table probably holds off-target reads from a library built for another chain. The chain carries TRBV12-3 or TRBV12-4 and TRBJ2-7; D is tentatively TRBD1 or TRBD2 (5 bases each). The CDR3 loop is CASRGPSGQYF. For the CDR3, the DNA is TGTGCCAGCAGGGGACCCTCGGGGCAGTACTTC.